This T cell receptor (beta chain) came from a study of blood T cell repertoires in COVID-19. The age range of participants was 18 to 89 years, with residence in about two dozen US areas. Participants' reported clinical history set cohort assignment. Cohort 3 recovered donors had two negative PCRs, clearance, or symptom resolution. Clones were read by immunoSEQ multiplex PCR, and TCRdb kept only the in-frame ones, dropping some. Of approximately 270,000 clones in the sample, 65% to 90% were seen once. V lost 5 bases and J lost 0; bases outside the gene matches: 2. CDR3 length: 13 residues. Germline V lookup: CDR1 SGHNT, CDR2 YYREEE (reference sequence).

The sequence derives from a man in his forties who had recovered from COVID-19. The chain has TRBV5-4 and TRBJ2-7, with 7 bases lining up with TRBD1. Material: PBMCs or T cells enriched from blood (not recorded which). The CDR3 nucleotides read TGTGCCAGCAGTGGGGACAGCTCCTACGAGCAGTACTTC. It yields the protein CASSGDSSYEQYF.